Below, 32 T cell receptor beta chains from the same sample are listed, as sequenced in a study of long-term antiretroviral therapy in people with HIV. Survey-level immunoSEQ v3.0 assays were run. Sequenced by immunoSEQ multiplex PCR; TCRdb stores in-frame clones only, minus some. The sample has about 11,000 clones; about four fifths are singletons. The material sequenced was unsorted PBMCs, taken 1.2 years after starting antiretroviral therapy. Receptors originate from a man aged 40-49 years with HIV.

The genes are TRBV6-1 and TRBJ2-3; D ambiguous. CDR1 is MNHNS, CDR2 SASEGT, per germline. There are 10 residues in the CDR3. Trimming took off 1 base at V and 10 bases at J, with 3 bases between the two ends. The CDR3 nucleotides are TGTGCCAGCAGTGAAGTTCCGCAGTATTTT. Translated, it gives CASSEVPQYF.

The chain links TRBV18 to TRBJ1-1; D unresolved. This CDR3 is built from 15 residues. Germline V lookup: CDR1 KGHSH, CDR2 LQKENI. V was pared by 0 bases and J by 8 bases, with 16 bases between. The CDR3 DNA reads as TGTGCCAGCTCACCACCGTTTGTACGGACGGGAGAAGCTTTCTTT. Translation gives CASSPPFVRTGEAFF.

The CDR3 nucleotides are TGTGCCAGCAGGAGGGGGGGCACTGGAAACACCATATATTTT. Translation: CASRRGGTGNTIYF. The V and J genes are TRBV7-8 and TRBJ1-3; a weak D match, TRBD1 (6 bases). This CDR3 comprises 14 residues. Looked up from germline, CDR1 is SGHVS and CDR2 is FQNEAQ. V was cut by 6 bases and J by 2 bases, with 11 bases left in between.

There are a few counts of this clone. The chain has TRBV27 and TRBJ2-7; D may be TRBD1 (6 bases). Trimming removed 6 bases from V and 4 bases from J, with 16 bases in between. CDR3 length: 14 amino acids. CDR1 is MNHEY and CDR2 is SMNVEV in the germline V gene (reference sequence). The CDR3 bases are TGTGCCAGCAGCCGTTCAGGGGCGACGTACGAGCAGTACTTC. Protein: CASSRSGATYEQYF.

Written as DNA, the CDR3 is TGCGCCAGCAGCCAAGGAATCGGACAGATCAATTCACCCCTCCACTTT. Translating it yields CASSQGIGQINSPLHF. The chain carries TRBV4-1 and TRBJ1-6; possibly TRBD1 for D (6 bases). CDR3 size: 16 residues. The V and J ends lost 1 base and 7 bases respectively, with 14 bases between them. Germline CDR1 MGHRA, CDR2 YSYEKL.

The V gene is TRBV5-1, the J gene TRBJ1-1; TRBD1 matches at 10 bases. This CDR3 has 16 amino acids. Trimming removed 0 bases from V and 0 bases from J; junction bases left unmatched: 2. The germline V gene encodes CDR1 SGHRS and CDR2 YFSETQ. CDR3 sequence: CASSLGGTGVNTEAFF. CDR3 nucleotides: TGCGCCAGCAGCTTGGGGGGGACAGGGGTGAACACTGAAGCTTTCTTT.

This chain joins TRBV30 and TRBJ2-7; D gene uncertain. Trimming pared 4 bases from V and 7 bases from J, leaving 20 bases between. CDR3 length equals 14 residues. CDR1 is GTSNPN and CDR2 is SVGIG in the germline V gene (reference sequence). The CDR3 DNA sequence: TGTGCCTGGATCCATAATGCCGGCTTTCGGGAGCAGTACTTC. As protein: CAWIHNAGFREQYF.

The rearrangement joins TRBV9 to TRBJ2-1; 10 nucleotides agree with TRBD1. The germline gives CDR1 SGDLS, CDR2 YYNGEE. CDR3 length: 13 residues. V gave up 5 bases and J gave up 5 bases; unmatched junction bases: 1. Written as DNA, the CDR3 is TGTGCCAGCAGTGGACAGGGGGACAATGAGCAGTTCTTC. Its translation: CASSGQGDNEQFF. The whole variable domain, filled in from reference TRBV9 and TRBJ2-1, reads DSGVTQTPKHLITATGQRVTLRCSPRSGDLSVYWYQQSLDQGLQFLIQYYNGEERAKGNILERFSAQQFPDLHSELNLSSLELGDSALYFCASSGQGDNEQFFGPGTRLTVL.

The chain recombines TRBV4-3 with TRBJ1-5; no firm D call. V lost 0 bases and J 6 bases, leaving 18 bases between the germline ends. From germline, CDR1 is LGHNA and CDR2 YSLEER. CDR3 length equals 17 residues. CDR3 in amino acids: CASSQDKEGRSRQPQHF. CDR3 DNA sequence: TGCGCCAGCAGCCAAGATAAGGAGGGCCGCTCCCGTCAGCCCCAGCATTTT.

The chain recombines TRBV9 with TRBJ2-2, with a possible D match to TRBD1 (5 bases). The CDR3 covers 12 residues. From germline, CDR1 is SGDLS and CDR2 YYNGEE. Trimming pared 0 bases from V and 8 bases from J, leaving 5 bases between. CDR3 sequence reads: CASSVEGGELFF. For the CDR3, the DNA is TGTGCCAGCAGCGTAGAGGGGGGGGAGCTGTTTTTT.

The chain couples TRBV19 to TRBJ1-5; a possible D gene is TRBD1 (5 bases). The V and J ends lost 3 bases and 5 bases respectively, with 8 bases between them. The CDR3 contains 13 residues. Per the germline V gene, CDR1 is LNHDA and CDR2 is SQIVND (reference sequence). The CDR3 region has the DNA TGTGCCAGTAGTATCGGGGGGGATCAGCCCCAGCATTTT. It translates to CASSIGGDQPQHF.

The chain couples TRBV9 to TRBJ1-1; a weak D match, TRBD1 (5 bases). Germline V lookup: CDR1 SGDLS, CDR2 YYNGEE. CDR3 size: 13 residues. Trimming cost V 7 bases and J 0 bases, with 10 bases left between them. CDR3 DNA: TGTGCCAGCTCGGGGGGGATGAACACTGAAGCTTTCTTT. It specifies CASSGGMNTEAFF.

This chain links TRBV9 with TRBJ2-3, with 8 bases lining up with TRBD2. Germline values: CDR1 SGDLS, CDR2 YYNGEE. There are 13 residues in the CDR3. V gave up 3 bases and J gave up 4 bases; unmatched junction bases: 1. This CDR3 is CASSDSGADTQYF. The CDR3 DNA follows: TGTGCCAGCAGCGATAGCGGGGCAGATACGCAGTATTTT.

In this sample, this clone turned up once. The V call is TRBV29-1, the J call TRBJ2-7; 7 positions agree with TRBD1. Germline V gives CDR1 SQVTM, CDR2 ANQGSEA. Germline trimming cut 4 bases from V and 5 bases from J; bases unmatched to any gene: 2. The CDR3 extends over 11 amino acids. This chain's CDR3 is CSVGQGHEQYF. The CDR3 bases are TGCAGCGTTGGACAGGGCCACGAGCAGTACTTC.

CDR3 DNA: TGTGCCACGCAACAGTCCCTGAGAGAAGGCTACACCTTC. Its protein is CATQQSLREGYTF. The chain has TRBV6-1 and TRBJ1-2; no clear D gene. The CDR3 is 13 amino acids. Deletions cut 10 bases from V and 8 bases from J, with 20 bases between. Germline V lookup: CDR1 MNHNS, CDR2 SASEGT.

The chain recombines TRBV6-5 with TRBJ2-1; 7 bases fit TRBD2. With V trimmed by 2 bases and J by 2 bases, 6 bases remained unmatched. The germline V gene has CDR1 MNHEY and CDR2 SVGAGI. The CDR3 is 16 amino acids. Written as DNA, the CDR3 is TGTGCCAGCAGTTACAGTCCCGGGGGGACCTACAATGAGCAGTTCTTC. It specifies CASSYSPGGTYNEQFF.

The chain has TRBV10-3 and TRBJ1-4; 8 bases map to TRBD1. CDR3 length equals 14 residues. Germline trimming cut 4 bases from V and 5 bases from J; bases unmatched to any gene: 3. Germline V gives CDR1 ENHRY, CDR2 SYGVKD. The CDR3 reads CAISAGGANEKLFF. CDR3 DNA: TGTGCCATCAGTGCAGGGGGCGCGAATGAAAAACTGTTTTTT.

This clone appeared once. The rearrangement links TRBV6-6 to TRBJ2-4; no reliable D call. The CDR3 is 15 residues long. V lost 5 bases and J 1 base, leaving 12 bases between the germline ends. Germline values: CDR1 MNHNY, CDR2 SVGAGI (reference sequence). The CDR3 region has the DNA TGTGCCAGCAGTCCCCTATTTCTGGCCAAAAACATTCAGTACTTC. Translated: CASSPLFLAKNIQYF.

The V and J genes are TRBV4-3 and TRBJ1-5; 11 bases match TRBD1. Germline CDR1 LGHNA, CDR2 YSLEER. The CDR3 length is 15 residues. The trim removed 4 bases at V and 6 bases at J, leaving 5 bases unmatched. CDR3: CASSPGTGGRQPQHF. Written as DNA, the CDR3 is TGCGCCAGCAGCCCCGGGACAGGGGGGCGTCAGCCCCAGCATTTT.

This clone was detected a few times. The chain uses TRBV6-1 and TRBJ1-2; no reliable D call. The germline V gene encodes CDR1 MNHNS and CDR2 SASEGT. The ends were cut back, 1 base at V and 2 bases at J, with 8 bases in the middle. The CDR3 contains 14 residues. DNA for the CDR3: TGTGCCAGCAGTGAAGGGGCCGCCAACTATGGCTACACCTTC. Protein product: CASSEGAANYGYTF.

CDR3 nucleotides: TGTGCCAGCAGTTACAGGGAGAGCTCCTACGAGCAGTACTTC. Encoded protein: CASSYRESSYEQYF. The rearrangement joins TRBV6-5 to TRBJ2-7; tentative D call: TRBD2 (5 bases). From germline, CDR1 is MNHEY and CDR2 SVGAGI. The CDR3 covers 14 residues. Trimming stripped 2 bases from V and 0 bases from J, with 8 bases between.

The gene calls are TRBV4-1 and TRBJ2-7; D is ambiguous. This CDR3 comprises 15 residues. Germline V gene lookup returns CDR1 MGHRA and CDR2 YSYEKL. V lost 3 bases, J lost 6 bases, and 18 bases lay in between. As DNA, the CDR3 is TGCGCCAGCAGCCATGGGCAAAGGGAACAAGGCGAGCAGTACTTC. It codes for CASSHGQREQGEQYF.

The count of this clone is one. This chain's CDR3 is CASSQDSGPNQPQHF. CDR3 in DNA: TGCGCCAGCAGCCAAGATTCGGGACCTAATCAGCCCCAGCATTTT. The chain recombines TRBV4-1 with TRBJ1-5; TRBD1 is a possible D gene (5 bases). The CDR3 is 15 residues long. Trimming took 0 bases from V and 4 from J, leaving 10 bases between them. The V gene's germline CDR1 is MGHRA and CDR2 YSYEKL.

This clone showed up just a few times. The rearrangement joins TRBV7-9 to TRBJ2-7; tentatively, D is TRBD1 (6 bases). V lost 6 bases, J lost 1 base, and 13 bases lay in between. Germline V gives CDR1 SEHNR, CDR2 FQNEAQ (reference sequence). The CDR3 consists of 14 residues. The CDR3 DNA reads as TGTGCCAGCAGAGATACAGGGTCGTCCTACGAGCAGTACTTC. Its translation is CASRDTGSSYEQYF.

This clone was recorded a few times. The chain carries TRBV30 and TRBJ1-6; tentatively, D is TRBD1 (6 bases). V shed 0 bases and J shed 8 bases, with 8 bases lying between them. Germline V gene data show CDR1 as GTSNPN and CDR2 as SVGIG (reference sequence). The CDR3 has 13 residues. The CDR3 sequence: CAWSVQGYSPLHF. As DNA, the CDR3 is TGTGCCTGGAGTGTACAGGGCTATTCACCCCTCCACTTT.

The chain couples TRBV5-4 to TRBJ2-1; 9 bases line up with TRBD1. Germline V lookup: CDR1 SGHNT, CDR2 YYREEE (reference sequence). CDR3 length: 16 amino acids. With 3 bases clipped from V and 6 bases from J, the junction kept 10 bases outside the gene matches. This chain's CDR3 is CASSSRGQGPFNEQFF. The CDR3 region has the DNA TGTGCCAGCAGCTCGCGGGGACAGGGACCCTTCAATGAGCAGTTCTTC.

The rearrangement links TRBV25-1 to TRBJ1-2; 10 bases are a match to TRBD1. Germline-derived CDR1 and CDR2 are MGHDK and SYGVNS. The CDR3 runs to 13 residues. V was clipped by 5 bases and J by 5 bases; unmatched bases: 2. CDR3 amino acids: CASSMDRGYGYTF. The CDR3 bases are TGTGCCAGCAGTATGGACAGGGGGTATGGCTACACCTTC.

This chain links TRBV9 with TRBJ2-1, with a tentative D call TRBD1 (5 bases). Germline V CDR1 and CDR2: SGDLS, YYNGEE. V was pared by 0 bases and J by 10 bases, with 5 bases between. CDR3 size: 11 residues. The CDR3 here is CASSVEGEQFF. CDR3 nucleotide sequence: TGTGCCAGCAGCGTAGAGGGGGAGCAGTTCTTC.

The chain has TRBV10-1 and TRBJ2-3; unclear D gene. This CDR3 is built from 11 residues. Germline V gene data show CDR1 as WNHNN and CDR2 as SYGVQD (reference sequence). Trimming stripped 7 bases from V and 7 bases from J, with 9 bases between. CDR3 protein: CASTQENTQYF. The CDR3 DNA reads as TGCGCCAGCACCCAAGAAAATACGCAGTATTTT.

This clone turned up a few times. This sequence joins TRBV11-3 and TRBJ2-2, with D uncertain. This CDR3 has 13 residues. Germline V lookup: CDR1 SGHNT, CDR2 YENEEA. Trimming left V 7 bases short and J 1 base short, with 7 bases between. The CDR3 coding sequence is TGTGCCAGCACAGCAGGGAACACCGGGGAGCTGTTTTTT. It specifies CASTAGNTGELFF.

A single count supports this clone. V and J are TRBV21-1 and TRBJ2-7; no DNA check was done on the table's D call, TRBD1. TRBV21-1 constitutes a pseudogene. This CDR3 comprises 12 residues. The CDR3 bases are TGTGCCAGCAGCTGGACAGCCTACGAGCAGTACTTC. The encoded protein is CASSWTAYEQYF.

J is TRBJ2-3 and V is TRBV7-6, with D possibly being TRBD1 (5 bases). The CDR3 contains 15 residues. Germline CDR1 SGHVS, CDR2 FNYEAQ. Trimming cost V 3 bases and J 1 base, with 11 bases left between them. CDR3: CASSFGQGGTDTQYF. The CDR3 DNA reads as TGTGCCAGCAGCTTCGGGCAAGGGGGCACAGATACGCAGTATTTT.